This T cell receptor (beta chain) emerged from a study of spatial heterogeneity in lung cancer. About the research overall: The follow-up PBMC samples were sequenced whenever they were available. The median time to follow-up was approximately 26 months after resection.

Time point denoted: blood at routine non-recurrence follow-up after resection. Germline V gives CDR1 LGHDT, CDR2 YNNKEL (reference sequence). The V gene end was trimmed by 4 bases and the J gene end by 6 bases; junction bases not matched to a gene: 6. The CDR3 is 16 amino acids. TCRdb re-called the 5' RACE reads through MiXCR, storing one row per CDR3 protein. The sample has about 43,000 distinct CDR3 sequences; 20% to 25% are singletons. The sample was PBMCs, taken at follow-up. V is TRBV3-1 and J is TRBJ2-2; 12 nucleotides align to TRBD2. This sequence originates from a female donor with early-stage non-small cell lung cancer. The CDR3 bases are TGTGCCAGCAGCCTCAGACTAGCGGGGGCCCCCGGGGAGCTGTTTTTT. It translates to CASSLRLAGAPGELFF.